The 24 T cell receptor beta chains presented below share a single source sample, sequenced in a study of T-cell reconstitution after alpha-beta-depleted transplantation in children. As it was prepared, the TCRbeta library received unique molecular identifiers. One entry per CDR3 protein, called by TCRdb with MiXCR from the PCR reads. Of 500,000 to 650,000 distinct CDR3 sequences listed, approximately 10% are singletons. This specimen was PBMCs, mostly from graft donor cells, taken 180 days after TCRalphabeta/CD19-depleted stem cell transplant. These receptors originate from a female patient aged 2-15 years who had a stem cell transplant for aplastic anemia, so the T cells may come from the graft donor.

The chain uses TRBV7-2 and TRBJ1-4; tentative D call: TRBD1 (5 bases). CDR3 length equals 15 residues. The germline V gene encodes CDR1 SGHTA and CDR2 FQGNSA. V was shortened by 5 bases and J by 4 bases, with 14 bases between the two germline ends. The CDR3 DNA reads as TGTGCCAGCAGCCCCACCCCAGGGATTAATGAAAAACTGTTTTTT. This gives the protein CASSPTPGINEKLFF.

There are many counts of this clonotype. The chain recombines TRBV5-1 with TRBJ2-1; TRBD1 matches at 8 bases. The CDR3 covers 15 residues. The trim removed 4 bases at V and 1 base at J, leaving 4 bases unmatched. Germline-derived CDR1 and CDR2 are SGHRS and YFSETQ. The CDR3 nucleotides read TGCGCCAGCAGCCCCCGACAGGGGTCCTACAATGAGCAGTTCTTC. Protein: CASSPRQGSYNEQFF.

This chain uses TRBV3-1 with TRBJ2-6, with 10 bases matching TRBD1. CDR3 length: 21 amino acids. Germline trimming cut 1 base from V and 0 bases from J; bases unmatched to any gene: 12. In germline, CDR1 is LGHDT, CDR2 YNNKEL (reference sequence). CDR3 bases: TGTGCCAGCAGCCAAGGACAGGGGGCGCGAGCCCTTCTCTCTGGGGCCAACGTCCTGACTTTC. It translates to CASSQGQGARALLSGANVLTF. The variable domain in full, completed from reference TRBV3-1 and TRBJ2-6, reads DTAVSQTPKYLVTQMGNDKSIKCEQNLGHDTMYWYKQDSKKFLKIMFSYNNKELIINETVPNRFSPKSPDKAHLNLHINSLELGDSAVYFCASSQGQGARALLSGANVLTFGAGSRLTVL.

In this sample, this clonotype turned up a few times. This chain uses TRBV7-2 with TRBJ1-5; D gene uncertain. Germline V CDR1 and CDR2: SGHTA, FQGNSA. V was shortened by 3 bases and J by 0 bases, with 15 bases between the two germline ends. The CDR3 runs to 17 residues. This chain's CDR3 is CASSFWATPYSNQPQHF. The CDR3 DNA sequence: TGTGCCAGCAGCTTCTGGGCCACACCTTATAGCAATCAGCCCCAGCATTTT.

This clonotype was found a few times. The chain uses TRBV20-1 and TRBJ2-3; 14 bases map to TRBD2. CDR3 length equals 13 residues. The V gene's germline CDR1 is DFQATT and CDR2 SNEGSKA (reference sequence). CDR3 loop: CGGLAGATDTQYF. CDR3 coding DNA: TGCGGGGGACTAGCGGGGGCCACAGATACGCAGTATTTT.

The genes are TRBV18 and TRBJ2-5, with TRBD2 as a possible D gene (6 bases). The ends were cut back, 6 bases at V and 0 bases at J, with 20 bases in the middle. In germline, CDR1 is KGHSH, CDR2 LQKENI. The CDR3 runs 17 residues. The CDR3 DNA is TGTGCCAGCTCTCTCGGCCGCGGGACCACTCACCAAGAGACCCAGTACTTC. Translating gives CASSLGRGTTHQETQYF. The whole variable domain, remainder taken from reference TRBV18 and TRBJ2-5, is NAGVMQNPRHLVRRRGQEARLRCSPMKGHSHVYWYRQLPEEGLKFMVYLQKENIIDESGMPKERFSAEFPKEGPSILRIQQVVRGDSAAYFCASSLGRGTTHQETQYFGPGTRLLVL.

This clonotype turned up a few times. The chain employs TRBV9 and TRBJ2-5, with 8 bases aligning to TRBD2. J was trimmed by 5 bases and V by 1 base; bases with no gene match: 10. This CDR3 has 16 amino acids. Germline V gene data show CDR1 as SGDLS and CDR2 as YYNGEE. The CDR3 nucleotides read TGTGCCAGCAGCGTAACCAGCGGGAGAGTTTTGGAGACCCAGTACTTC. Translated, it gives CASSVTSGRVLETQYF.

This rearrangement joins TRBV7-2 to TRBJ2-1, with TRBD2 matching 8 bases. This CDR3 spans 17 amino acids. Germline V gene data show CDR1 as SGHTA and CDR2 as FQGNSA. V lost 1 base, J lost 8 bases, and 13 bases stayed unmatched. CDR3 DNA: TGTGCCAGCAGCTTAGTGAGACTTGGACTAGCCACCGATGAGCAGTTCTTC. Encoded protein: CASSLVRLGLATDEQFF.

Here the CDR3 reads CASSYSLAGTYEQYF. CDR3 nucleotides: TGTGCCAGCAGTTACTCACTAGCGGGGACCTACGAGCAGTACTTC. The chain has TRBV6-5 and TRBJ2-7, with TRBD2 matching over 10 bases. V was pared by 0 bases and J by 2 bases, with 1 base of the junction left unmatched. The CDR3 is 15 amino acids. Germline V lookup: CDR1 MNHEY, CDR2 SVGAGI.

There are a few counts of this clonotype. For the CDR3, the DNA is TGTGCCAGCAGCCAAGAGCGGGGGAAGCCCAACTCCTACGAGCAGTACTTC. Protein sequence: CASSQERGKPNSYEQYF. The chain has TRBV4-2 and TRBJ2-7; 7 nucleotides line up with TRBD2. J was trimmed by 0 bases and V by 0 bases; bases with no gene match: 8. Germline V CDR1 and CDR2: LGHNA, YNFKEQ. The CDR3 has 17 amino acids.

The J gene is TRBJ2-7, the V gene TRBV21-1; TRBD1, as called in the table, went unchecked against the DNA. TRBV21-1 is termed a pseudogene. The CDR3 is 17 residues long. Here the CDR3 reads CASSPGVTRGPTYEQYV. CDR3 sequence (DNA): TGTGCCAGCAGCCCAGGCGTGACCAGGGGACCCACCTACGAGCAGTACGTC.

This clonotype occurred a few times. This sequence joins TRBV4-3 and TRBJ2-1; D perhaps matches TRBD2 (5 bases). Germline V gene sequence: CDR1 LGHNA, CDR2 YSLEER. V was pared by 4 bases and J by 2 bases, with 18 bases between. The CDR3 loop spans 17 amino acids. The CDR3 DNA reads TGCGCCAGCAGCCCGGGGTATAAAAAATGGGCCTACAATGAGCAGTTCTTC. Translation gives CASSPGYKKWAYNEQFF.

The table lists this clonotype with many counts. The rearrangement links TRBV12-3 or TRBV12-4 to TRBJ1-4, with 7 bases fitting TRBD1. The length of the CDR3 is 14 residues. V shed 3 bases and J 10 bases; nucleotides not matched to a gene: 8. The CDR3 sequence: CASSFDREGRKLFF. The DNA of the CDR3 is TGTGCCAGCAGTTTCGACAGGGAGGGCCGAAAACTGTTTTTT.

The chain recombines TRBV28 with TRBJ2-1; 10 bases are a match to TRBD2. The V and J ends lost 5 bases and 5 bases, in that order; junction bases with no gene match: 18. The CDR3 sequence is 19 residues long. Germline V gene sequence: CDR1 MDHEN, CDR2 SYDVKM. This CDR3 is CASSVLAGVWVPADNEQFF. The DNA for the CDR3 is TGTGCCAGCAGTGTGCTAGCGGGAGTATGGGTCCCTGCCGACAATGAGCAGTTCTTC.

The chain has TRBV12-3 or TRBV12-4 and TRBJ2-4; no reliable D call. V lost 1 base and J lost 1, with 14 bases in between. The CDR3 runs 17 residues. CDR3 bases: TGTGCCAGCAGTTTAGACCCCCCGTTAGGGGCCAAAAACATTCAGTACTTC. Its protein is CASSLDPPLGAKNIQYF.

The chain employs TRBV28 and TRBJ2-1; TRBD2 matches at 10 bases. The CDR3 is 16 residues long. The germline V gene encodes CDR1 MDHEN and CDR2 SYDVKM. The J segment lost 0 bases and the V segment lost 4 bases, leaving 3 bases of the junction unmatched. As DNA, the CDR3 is TGTGCCAGCAGTTCGTCTAGCGGGAGCTCCTACAATGAGCAGTTCTTC. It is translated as CASSSSSGSSYNEQFF.

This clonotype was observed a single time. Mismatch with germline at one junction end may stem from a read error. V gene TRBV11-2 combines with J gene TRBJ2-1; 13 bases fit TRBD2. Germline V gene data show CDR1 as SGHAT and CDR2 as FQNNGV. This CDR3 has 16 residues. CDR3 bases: TGTGCCAGCAGCTCACGGACTAGCGGGAGATGGAATGAACAGTTCTTC. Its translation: CASSSRTSGRWNEQFF.

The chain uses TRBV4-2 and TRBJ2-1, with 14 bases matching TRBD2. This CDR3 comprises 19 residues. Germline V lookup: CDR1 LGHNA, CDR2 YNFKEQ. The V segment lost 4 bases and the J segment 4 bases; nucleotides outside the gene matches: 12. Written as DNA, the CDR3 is TGTGCCAGCAGCCGGCCGGGACTAGCGGGAGTTTCCGGATACAATGAGCAGTTCTTC. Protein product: CASSRPGLAGVSGYNEQFF.

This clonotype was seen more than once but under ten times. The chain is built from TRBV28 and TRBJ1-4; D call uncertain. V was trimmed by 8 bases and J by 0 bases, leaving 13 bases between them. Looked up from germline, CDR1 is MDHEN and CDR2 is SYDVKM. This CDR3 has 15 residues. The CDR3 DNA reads TGTGCCAGCTCTCCATGGATTGCAACTAATGAAAAACTGTTTTTT. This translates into CASSPWIATNEKLFF.

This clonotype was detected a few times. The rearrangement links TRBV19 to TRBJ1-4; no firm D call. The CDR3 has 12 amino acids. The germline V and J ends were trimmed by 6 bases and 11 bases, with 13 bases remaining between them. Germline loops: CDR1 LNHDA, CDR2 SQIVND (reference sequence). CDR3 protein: CASSTGLGKLFF. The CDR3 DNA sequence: TGTGCCAGTAGCACGGGTCTGGGGAAACTGTTTTTT.

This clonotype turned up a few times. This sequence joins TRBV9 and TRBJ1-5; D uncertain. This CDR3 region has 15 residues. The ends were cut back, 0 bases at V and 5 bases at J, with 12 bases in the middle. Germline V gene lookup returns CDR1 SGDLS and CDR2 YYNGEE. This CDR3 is CASSVGSRRDQPQHF. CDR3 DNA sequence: TGTGCCAGCAGCGTAGGGTCCCGTAGGGATCAGCCCCAGCATTTT.

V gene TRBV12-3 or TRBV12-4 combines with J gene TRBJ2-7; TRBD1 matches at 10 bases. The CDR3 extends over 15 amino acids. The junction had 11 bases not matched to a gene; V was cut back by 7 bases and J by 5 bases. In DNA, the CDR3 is TGTGCCAGCATGCCCGACCGGGACAGGGGCCACGAGCAGTACTTC. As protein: CASMPDRDRGHEQYF.

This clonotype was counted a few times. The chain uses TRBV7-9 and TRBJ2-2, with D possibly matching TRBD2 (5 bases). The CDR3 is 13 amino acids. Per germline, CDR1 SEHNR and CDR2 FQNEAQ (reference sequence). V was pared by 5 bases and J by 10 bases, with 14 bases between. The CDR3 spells CASSLTTWEELFF. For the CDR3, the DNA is TGTGCCAGCAGCCTGACTACCTGGGAGGAGCTGTTTTTT.

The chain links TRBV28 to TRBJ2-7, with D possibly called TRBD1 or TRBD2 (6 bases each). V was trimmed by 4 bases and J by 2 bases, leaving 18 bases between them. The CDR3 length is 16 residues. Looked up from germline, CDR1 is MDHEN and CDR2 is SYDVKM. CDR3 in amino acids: CASSSVRGVSPYEQYF. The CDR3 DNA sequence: TGTGCCAGCAGTTCCGTGAGGGGGGTCTCTCCCTACGAGCAGTACTTC.